The rows below give T cell receptor beta chains drawn from one sample of a study of cytomegalovirus exposure and HLA in healthy donors. TCRdb's copy holds only in-frame clones and misses some; the assay was immunoSEQ multiplex PCR. The table shows 130,000 or so clones, with approximately 84% occurring only once. Sequences were obtained from PBMCs. The source is a woman aged 40 to 49 in good health and CMV-seronegative. CDR3s include the opening cysteine and the closing phenylalanine or tryptophan. D genes are given only for firm matches. Clone size, where shown, is once, few, many, or a class for clones that have expanded.

>.|TRBV10-3|TRBJ2-7|TRBD1
CAISESVGQLYF
TGTGCCATCAGTGAGTCGGTGGGACAGTTGTACTTC
>.|TRBV2|TRBJ2-7|TRBD2
CASSALAGSYEQYF
TGTGCCAGCAGCGCGCTAGCGGGGAGCTACGAGCAGTACTTC
>.|TRBV7-8|TRBJ2-3|.
CASNTIPGGRSTDTQYF
TGTGCCAGCAACACCATCCCTGGAGGACGTAGCACAGATACGCAGTATTTT
>once|TRBV4-3|TRBJ1-2|.
CASSLSHRVRANYGYTF
TGCGCCAGCAGCCTCTCTCACAGGGTGCGTGCTAACTATGGCTACACCTTC
>.|TRBV7-2|TRBJ2-7|TRBD2
CASSSGVAGADPYEQYF
TGTGCCAGCAGCTCAGGGGTAGCGGGGGCGGACCCCTACGAGCAGTACTTC
>.|TRBV18|TRBJ2-3|TRBD2
CASSPPRAGSTDTQYF
TGTGCCAGCTCACCACCTAGAGCGGGAAGCACAGATACGCAGTATTTT
>.|TRBV11-1|TRBJ2-2|.
CASSLERLNTGELFF
TGTGCCAGCAGCTTGGAGAGGCTGAACACCGGGGAGCTGTTTTTT
>.|TRBV20-1|TRBJ1-2|.
CSAGPYGYTF
TGCAGTGCTGGCCCCTATGGCTACACCTTC
>.|TRBV6-5|TRBJ2-1|.
CASSYSSSSYNEQFF
TGTGCCAGCAGTTATTCGTCGAGCTCCTACAATGAGCAGTTCTTC
>.|TRBV28|TRBJ1-2|.
CASSPIGPGYGYTF
TGTGCCAGCAGTCCGATAGGCCCAGGCTATGGCTACACCTTC
>.|TRBV6-6|TRBJ2-7|.
CASSYSRGSYEQYF
TGTGCCAGCAGTTACTCACGGGGGTCCTACGAGCAGTACTTC
>.|TRBV5-6|TRBJ2-7|.
CASSLAGGRGRNF
TGTGCCAGCAGCTTGGCCGGGGGGCGAGGGAGGAACTTC
>.|TRBV7-2|TRBJ2-1|TRBD2
CASSQGLAGPRVEQFF
TGTGCCAGCAGCCAGGGACTAGCGGGACCAAGGGTTGAGCAGTTCTTC
>.|TRBV6-5|TRBJ1-6|.
CASLPPGREAPLHF
TGTGCCAGCTTACCACCGGGGAGGGAGGCGCCCCTCCACTTT
>.|TRBV27|TRBJ2-2|TRBD1
CASSLGTGGNTGELFF
TGTGCCAGCAGTTTAGGGACAGGGGGAAACACCGGGGAGCTGTTTTTT
>.|TRBV18|TRBJ2-1|.
CASSPPIRTDYNEQFF
TGTGCCAGCTCACCACCCATTCGGACAGACTACAATGAGCAGTTCTTC
>.|TRBV6-5|TRBJ2-1|TRBD2
CASRPRTSGNYEQFF
TGTGCCAGCAGACCTCGGACTAGCGGGAACTATGAGCAGTTCTTC
>.|TRBV28|TRBJ1-1|TRBD1
CASSPNDRVGAEAFF
TGTGCCAGCAGCCCTAATGACAGGGTGGGGGCTGAAGCTTTCTTT
>.|TRBV5-5|TRBJ2-7|.
CASSFLAGQLSYEQYF
TGTGCCAGCAGCTTCCTTGCCGGACAGCTATCCTACGAGCAGTACTTC
>.|TRBV7-2|TRBJ1-2|.
CASSLRGLSNYGYTF
TGTGCCAGCAGCTTAAGAGGGCTTTCTAACTATGGCTACACCTTC
>.|TRBV18|TRBJ2-7|TRBD1
CASSHTTGGFSYEQYF
TGTGCCAGCTCACACACGACAGGGGGGTTCTCCTACGAGCAGTACTTC
>.|TRBV2|TRBJ2-3|.
CASSFPREAGSTDTQYF
TGTGCCAGCAGCTTCCCGCGCGAGGCAGGGAGCACAGATACGCAGTATTTT
>.|TRBV28|TRBJ2-1|TRBD2
CASSAAGTSGANEQFF
TGTGCCAGCAGTGCCGCCGGGACTAGCGGAGCCAATGAGCAGTTCTTC
>.|TRBV2|TRBJ1-6|.
CASSEYLSTINSPLHF
TGTGCCAGCAGTGAATATCTCAGTACAATTAATTCACCCCTCCACTTT
>.|TRBV19|TRBJ1-2|.
CASSILAPPYLTANYGYTF
TGTGCCAGTAGTATCTTGGCCCCCCCTTATTTGACAGCTAACTATGGCTACACCTTC
>.|TRBV5-1|TRBJ2-7|.
CASSWDSSSYEQYF
TGCGCCAGCAGCTGGGACTCGAGCTCCTACGAGCAGTACTTC
>.|TRBV30|TRBJ2-1|.
CAWTGGGSGYEQFF
TGTGCCTGGACGGGGGGCGGGAGTGGTTATGAGCAGTTCTTC
>.|TRBV5-1|TRBJ2-2|.
CASSLAGPNTGELFF
TGCGCCAGCAGCTTGGCTGGGCCCAACACCGGGGAGCTGTTTTTT
>few|TRBV7-2|TRBJ1-1|.
CASSTRTKIEAFF
TGTGCCAGCAGCACCCGGACAAAAATTGAAGCTTTCTTT
>.|TRBV7-9|TRBJ1-3|.
CANNFGQLSGNTIYF
TGTGCCAACAATTTTGGGCAGCTCTCTGGAAACACCATATATTTT
>.|TRBV5-6|TRBJ1-5|.
CASNQGVDQPQHF
TGTGCCAGCAACCAGGGTGTCGATCAGCCCCAGCATTTT
>.|TRBV5-4|TRBJ2-2|TRBD2
CASSWMRAGGPGELFF
TGTGCCAGCAGCTGGATGAGAGCGGGAGGACCCGGGGAGCTGTTTTTT
>.|TRBV27|TRBJ1-5|.
CASSLTWQINQPQHF
TGTGCCAGCAGTTTAACCTGGCAGATCAATCAGCCCCAGCATTTT
>.|TRBV6-1|TRBJ2-7|.
CASGPFSYEQYF
TGTGCCAGCGGGCCGTTCTCCTACGAGCAGTACTTC
>.|TRBV6-5|TRBJ1-2|TRBD1
CASSYSRGGLQGYTF
TGTGCCAGCAGTTACTCGAGAGGGGGCCTGCAAGGCTACACCTTC
>.|TRBV6-1|TRBJ2-7|TRBD2
CACRTSGRYEQYF
TGTGCCTGCCGGACTAGCGGGAGATACGAGCAGTACTTC
>once|TRBV29-1|TRBJ2-3|TRBD2
CSLRGLAGSADTQYF
TGCAGCCTGCGGGGGCTAGCGGGATCTGCAGATACGCAGTATTTT
>.|TRBV18|TRBJ2-7|TRBD2
CASLAGAGYEQYF
TGTGCCAGCCTAGCGGGAGCGGGCTACGAGCAGTACTTC
>.|TRBV7-2|TRBJ2-5|TRBD2
CASSSTSGLQETQYF
TGTGCCAGCAGCTCGACTAGCGGCCTCCAAGAGACCCAGTACTTC
>few|TRBV7-9|TRBJ2-3|.
CASVEIADTQYF
TGTGCCAGCGTGGAGATTGCAGATACGCAGTATTTT
>.|TRBV7-9|TRBJ1-2|.
CASSRTRDKFFYGYTF
TGTGCCAGCAGCCGAACCCGGGACAAATTCTTCTATGGCTACACCTTC
>.|TRBV9|TRBJ1-2|.
CASSVDGSGQAGYTF
TGTGCCAGCAGCGTAGACGGGTCAGGGCAAGCTGGCTACACCTTC
>.|TRBV4-2|TRBJ2-5|.
CASSQQGGETQYF
TGTGCCAGCAGCCAACAGGGCGGAGAGACCCAGTACTTC
>.|TRBV7-8|TRBJ1-4|TRBD1
CASSSTGTGTGWAKLFF
TGTGCCAGCAGCTCGACTGGGACAGGGACGGGGTGGGCAAAACTGTTTTTT
>once|TRBV29-1|TRBJ2-2|TRBD2
CSVVPGTSATGELFF
TGCAGCGTTGTCCCCGGGACTAGTGCCACCGGGGAGCTGTTTTTT
>.|TRBV27|TRBJ2-1|TRBD1
CASSWDRGPYNEQFF
TGTGCCAGCAGTTGGGACAGGGGGCCTTACAATGAGCAGTTCTTC
>.|TRBV4-1|TRBJ2-5|.
CASSRSVLRGLPETQYF
TGCGCCAGCAGCCGATCGGTCCTTAGGGGGTTGCCAGAGACCCAGTACTTC
>.|TRBV2|TRBJ2-1|TRBD2
CASNPGTKTSGRTYNEQFF
TGTGCCAGCAATCCCGGGACAAAGACTAGCGGGAGGACGTACAATGAGCAGTTCTTC
>.|TRBV5-1|TRBJ2-7|.
CASSGATGYSYEQYF
TGCGCCAGCAGCGGGGCGACAGGTTACTCCTACGAGCAGTACTTC
>.|TRBV7-8|TRBJ1-2|TRBD1
CASSPMVQGVGGYTF
TGTGCCAGCAGCCCCATGGTACAGGGGGTCGGAGGCTACACCTTC
>.|TRBV19|TRBJ1-1|TRBD1
CASSFRDRGHTEAFF
TGTGCCAGTAGTTTCCGGGACAGGGGGCACACTGAAGCTTTCTTT
>once|TRBV7-2|TRBJ2-1|.
CASTLPSSYNEQFF
TGTGCCAGCACCTTACCTAGCTCCTACAATGAGCAGTTCTTC
>.|TRBV7-2|TRBJ1-2|.
CASSLTGHDGYTF
TGTGCCAGCAGCTTAACGGGACACGACGGCTACACCTTC
>once|TRBV27|TRBJ2-7|TRBD2
CASRGGTSGREGYEQYF
TGTGCCAGCCGAGGGGGGACTAGCGGGAGAGAGGGCTACGAGCAGTACTTC
>.|TRBV5-5|TRBJ1-3|.
CASSFLIYSGNTIYF
TGTGCCAGCAGCTTCCTAATTTACTCTGGAAACACCATATATTTT
>.|TRBV4-3|TRBJ1-3|.
CASSQDHFSGNTIYF
TGCGCCAGCAGCCAAGATCATTTTTCTGGAAACACCATATATTTT
>.|TRBV7-2|TRBJ2-5|TRBD2
CASSLAGREWRETQYF
TGTGCCAGCAGCTTAGCGGGGCGGGAGTGGCGAGAGACCCAGTACTTC
>.|TRBV6-5|TRBJ2-1|TRBD1
CASSSDRVTEQFF
TGTGCCAGCAGTTCGGACAGGGTTACTGAGCAGTTCTTC
>few|TRBV6-5|TRBJ2-1|.
CASSKRDNNEQFF
TGTGCCAGCAGTAAGAGAGACAACAATGAGCAGTTCTTC